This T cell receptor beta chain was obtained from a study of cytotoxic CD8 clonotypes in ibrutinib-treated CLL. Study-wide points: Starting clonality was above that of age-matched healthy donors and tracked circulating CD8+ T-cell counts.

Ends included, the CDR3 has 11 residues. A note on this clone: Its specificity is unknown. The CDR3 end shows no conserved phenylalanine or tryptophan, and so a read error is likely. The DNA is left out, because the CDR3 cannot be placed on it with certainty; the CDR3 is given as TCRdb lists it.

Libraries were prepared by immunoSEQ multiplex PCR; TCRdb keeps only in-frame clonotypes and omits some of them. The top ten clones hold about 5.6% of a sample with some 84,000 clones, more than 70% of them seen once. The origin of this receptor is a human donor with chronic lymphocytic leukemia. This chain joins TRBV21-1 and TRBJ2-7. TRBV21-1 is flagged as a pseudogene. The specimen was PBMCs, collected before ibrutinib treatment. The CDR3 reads CASNTTGRSRI.